This T cell receptor beta chain was recorded in a study of blood T cell repertoires in COVID-19. Study details: The United States, Italy and Spain were the sources of the acute and convalescent COVID-19 samples. The analysed material was cDNA or gDNA that came from T cells, B-cell-depleted T cells, or PBMCs.

Under the authors' procedure: Estimated nucleated cell counts came from reference gene primer amplification. The assay was immunoSEQ multiplex PCR, and TCRdb's table has in-frame clones only and misses some. V and J calls and clone size come straight from that table; D and trimming were deduced from the DNA. This table holds about 230,000 clones, 81% found once. A few counts support this clone. Germline V gene lookup returns CDR1 MDHEN and CDR2 SYDVKM. Trimming cost V 4 bases and J 8 bases; bases outside gene matches: 6. The length of the CDR3 is 14 residues. The material sequenced was peripheral blood. The chain has TRBV28 and TRBJ1-3; 9 bases line up with TRBD1. This TCR came from a woman of 80 years or more with acute or convalescent COVID-19. This CDR3 is CASSWDRVRDTIYF. CDR3 nucleotide sequence: TGTGCCAGCAGTTGGGACAGGGTCCGGGACACCATATATTTT. Supplemented by reference TRBV28 and TRBJ1-3, the full variable domain reads DVKVTQSSRYLVKRTGEKVFLECVQDMDHENMFWYRQDPGLGLRLIYFSYDVKMKEKGDIPEGYSVSREKKERFSLILESASTNQTSMYLCASSWDRVRDTIYFGEGSWLTVV.